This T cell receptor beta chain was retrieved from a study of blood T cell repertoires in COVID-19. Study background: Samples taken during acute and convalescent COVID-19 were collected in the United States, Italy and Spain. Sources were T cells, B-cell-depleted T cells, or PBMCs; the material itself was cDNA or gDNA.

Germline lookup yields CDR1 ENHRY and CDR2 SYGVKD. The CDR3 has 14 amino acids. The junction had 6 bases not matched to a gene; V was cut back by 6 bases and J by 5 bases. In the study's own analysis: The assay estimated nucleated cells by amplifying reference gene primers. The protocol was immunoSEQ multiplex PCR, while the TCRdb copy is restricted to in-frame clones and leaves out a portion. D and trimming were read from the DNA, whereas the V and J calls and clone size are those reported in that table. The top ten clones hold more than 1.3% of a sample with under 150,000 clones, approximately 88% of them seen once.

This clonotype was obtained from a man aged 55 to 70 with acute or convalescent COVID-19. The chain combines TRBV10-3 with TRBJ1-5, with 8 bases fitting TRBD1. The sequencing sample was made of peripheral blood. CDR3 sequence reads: CAIRGTGEDQPQHF. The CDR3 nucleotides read TGTGCCATCAGAGGGACAGGAGAAGATCAGCCCCAGCATTTT.